The entry below describes one TCR beta chain. Its specific antigen is unknown. As a mouse receptor, it takes its gene names and germline sequences from the mouse. The CDR3 end is not reached by the read, which stops 1 residue before it; the germline J gene fills it in. This specimen's time point label, per the study, means: mouse harvest day 7 after allogeneic transplant. Each mouse graft consisted of 10^7 T-cell-depleted bone marrow cells plus 10^6 splenic CD5+ T cells and was given by tail vein injection. A major MHC-mismatch B6 (H2b) into BALB/c (H2d) model was used to model mouse GVHD, and tissues were profiled at day 7 or 14. On day 7 or 14 post-transplant, mouse tissues and retro-orbital blood were harvested with separate sterile tools for each animal, and livers were flushed before harvest. Before genomic DNA isolation with the DNeasy Blood & Tissue Kit, mouse tissues were minced with razor blades in buffered saline.

The data were taken from a study of tissue T cells after allogeneic stem cell transplantation (dated by TCRdb to the early 2020s). Some background on the complete study: The study profiled TCR beta repertoires across many tissues from research autopsies of patients with and without GVHD, plus mouse models of GVHD. The human part of the study was a prospective observational study with no blinding and no randomization.

The paper's findings and limits, for the study overall: Few T cell clones were found to be shared across patients, but shared repertoire signatures across patients were revealed in a tissue-specific fashion by motif-based clustering. Within patients, how anatomically similar tissues were was a major factor shaping TCR repertoire composition, regardless of disease or transplant status. Which tissue TCRs were alloreactive or antigen-specific was not determined in the study, and some clones might have been persisting host cells. The patient cohort was small and clinically heterogeneous, and sampling depth was acknowledged as a limitation. In both patients and mice, T cells from blood and spleen picked up only a limited part of the TCR repertoire that was detected in tissues.

The germline V gene gives CDR1 as MSHET and CDR2 as SYDVDS. Relative to germline, V is 0 bases shorter and J is 7 bases shorter, with 10 bases between their ends. Taken from cysteine to phenylalanine, the CDR3 has 14 residues. Of the CDR3's DNA, 39 bases were read; they are in frame from base 1. The library relied on the immunoSEQ multiplex PCR assay. TCRbeta CDR3 sequencing was performed at survey depth by Adaptive Biotechnologies, and CDR3 sequences, V/J genes, productive frequency and template counts were reported. Amplification of TCR beta CDR3 regions was performed from genomic DNA rather than from RNA. As for the original processing: Jensen-Shannon divergence served to quantify pairwise repertoire overlap between tissues, with 0 meaning identical and 1 meaning complete divergence. Tissues were clustered by single-linkage agglomerative hierarchical clustering of pairwise JSD values, and the clustering results were displayed as dendrograms. GLIPH2 was run on all patient samples with simulation_depth 1000, kmer_min_depth 3 and cdr3_length_cutoff 8, and groups with more than two unique CDR3s were retained. In a standardized tissue-overlap score, Jaccard GLIPH-group overlap across patients was extrapolated to a standard repertoire size of 1000 clones. Linear mixed-effect models, with tissue as a fixed effect and individual as a random effect, were used to test how diversity related to clinical or experimental variables. The source is immuneACCESS, and TCRdb retained only in-frame sequences with V and J called. Part of the clones is not carried over; for the studies checked, unresolved V genes explain less than half of this, and the remainder is unexplained. From that table come the V and J calls and clone size; the DNA was used to work out D and trimming. Within this sample are about 4,200 clones, with roughly 50% of them counted one time only. The ten largest make up around 8.4% of the sample.

Sequencing was performed on lymph node tissue. The source is a female BALB/c mouse given C57BL/6 T cells with graft-versus-host disease after an allogeneic hematopoietic cell transplant. The chain is made from TRBV29 and TRBJ2-1, with TRBD2 tentatively as D gene (7 bases match). The sequenced part of the CDR3 DNA is TGTGCTAGCAGTTTATCGGGGGGCGCGGCTGAGCAGTTC. Translated, this gives CASSLSGGAAEQF. The full CDR3 sequence reads CASSLSGGAAEQFF.